These 24 T cell receptor beta chains were sequenced from one sample in a study of CD8 T cells in Susac syndrome. Reverse transcription of roughly 0.45 to 1 ug RNA used random hexamers. MiXCR, applied by TCRdb to the immunoSEQ multiplex PCR reads, yields one record per CDR3 protein. The sample lists about 140,000 distinct CDR3 sequences; approximately 95% were seen once. Sequenced: CD4+ T cells from PBMCs. These receptors all come from a human donor with Susac syndrome.

This clonotype came up once. The J gene is TRBJ2-5, the V gene TRBV18; possible D gene TRBD2, 5 bases. Trimming removed 0 bases from V and 5 bases from J, with 13 bases in between. The germline gives CDR1 KGHSH, CDR2 LQKENI. CDR3 length equals 15 residues. In nucleotides, the CDR3 is TGTGCCAGCTCACCACCGTCAGGCCGCGGGGAGACCCAGTACTTC. Amino acid sequence: CASSPPSGRGETQYF.

J is TRBJ2-5 and V is TRBV5-5; D is possibly TRBD1 (5 bases). Germline assignment: CDR1 SGHKS and CDR2 YYEKEE (reference sequence). This CDR3 has 14 residues. V lost 2 bases to trimming and J lost 5 bases, with 13 bases between them. The CDR3 spells CASSFLQGSETQYF. CDR3 DNA: TGTGCCAGCAGCTTTTTGCAGGGATCGGAGACCCAGTACTTC.

The V gene is TRBV4-1, the J gene TRBJ1-1; D may be TRBD1 (5 bases). Germline V gene data show CDR1 as MGHRA and CDR2 as YSYEKL. V lost 3 bases, J lost 8 bases, and 13 bases lay in between. The CDR3 runs to 13 residues. The CDR3 protein is CASSHWAGGEAFF. DNA of the CDR3: TGCGCCAGCAGCCACTGGGCCGGGGGGGAAGCTTTCTTT.

The genes are TRBV15 and TRBJ2-3, with D unresolved. Between the trimmed V and J ends, which lost 0 bases and 5 bases, there was a span of 3 bases. The germline V gene has CDR1 LNHNV and CDR2 YYDKDF (reference sequence). The CDR3 consists of 12 residues. The CDR3 region is CATSRDLDTQYF. CDR3 DNA sequence: TGTGCCACCAGCAGAGATCTAGATACGCAGTATTTT.

This sequence joins TRBV20-1 and TRBJ1-1, with D unclear. Germline lookup yields CDR1 DFQATT and CDR2 SNEGSKA (reference sequence). Between the trimmed V and J ends, which lost 3 bases and 0 bases, there was a span of 11 bases. CDR3 length equals 14 residues. CDR3: CSARILGMNTEAFF. The CDR3 coding sequence is TGCAGTGCTAGGATCCTCGGGATGAACACTGAAGCTTTCTTT.

This clonotype occurred a few times. The chain links TRBV10-3 to TRBJ1-1, with TRBD1 identical over 8 bases. The CDR3 consists of 16 residues. V trimming: 3 bases; J trimming: 1 base; junction bases outside the gene matches: 7. Germline V gives CDR1 ENHRY, CDR2 SYGVKD. The CDR3 DNA reads TGTGCCATCAGTGATCGGCAGGGGGCAGGGAACACTGAAGCTTTCTTT. Amino acids: CAISDRQGAGNTEAFF.

This sequence joins TRBV7-9 and TRBJ2-3; TRBD2 matches at 13 bases. J gave up 4 bases and V 1 base, and 2 bases lay outside the gene matches. Germline V gene sequence: CDR1 SEHNR, CDR2 FQNEAQ (reference sequence). The CDR3 is 16 residues long. The CDR3 nucleotides are TGTGCCAGCAGCTTAGGACTAGCGGGAGGAGCAGATACGCAGTATTTT. Translating it yields CASSLGLAGGADTQYF.

This rearrangement joins TRBV20-1 to TRBJ1-1; the D is unclear. The CDR3 loop spans 13 amino acids. V lost 0 bases and J 0 bases, leaving 5 bases between the germline ends. Germline V gene lookup returns CDR1 DFQATT and CDR2 SNEGSKA (reference sequence). CDR3 residues: CSARDLVNTEAFF. Here the CDR3 DNA reads TGCAGTGCTAGAGATTTGGTGAACACTGAAGCTTTCTTT.

The count of this clonotype is one. The rearrangement joins TRBV19 to TRBJ2-7; D is unclear. The CDR3 sequence is 14 residues long. Germline CDR1 reads LNHDA; CDR2 reads SQIVND (reference sequence). Trimming left V 3 bases short and J 2 bases short, with 11 bases between. The CDR3 DNA is TGTGCCAGTAGTATCACGCCGGTAGCCTACGAGCAGTACTTC. It codes for CASSITPVAYEQYF. Based on the CDR3 plus reference TRBV19 and TRBJ2-7, the full variable domain is DGGITQSPKYLFRKEGQNVTLSCEQNLNHDAMYWYRQDPGQGLRLIYYSQIVNDFQKGDIAEGYSVSREKKESFPLTVTSAQKNPTAFYLCASSITPVAYEQYFGPGTRLTVT.

V gene TRBV9 combines with J gene TRBJ2-1; a possible D gene is TRBD2 (6 bases). CDR1 is SGDLS and CDR2 is YYNGEE in the germline V gene. Trimming cost V 3 bases and J 0 bases, with 13 bases left between them. This CDR3 has 16 residues. CDR3 amino acids: CASSGPLAVSYNEQFF. The CDR3 DNA follows: TGTGCCAGCAGCGGTCCCTTAGCGGTCTCCTACAATGAGCAGTTCTTC. Looking up the rest from reference TRBV9 and TRBJ2-1 gives the full variable domain: DSGVTQTPKHLITATGQRVTLRCSPRSGDLSVYWYQQSLDQGLQFLIQYYNGEERAKGNILERFSAQQFPDLHSELNLSSLELGDSALYFCASSGPLAVSYNEQFFGPGTRLTVL.

The V gene is TRBV25-1, the J gene TRBJ2-5; D is uncertain. Germline CDR1 and CDR2: MGHDK and SYGVNS. With 2 bases removed from V and 5 bases from J, the gap between germline ends came to 6 bases. The CDR3 spans 12 residues. The chain's CDR3 is CASSEELETQYF. The CDR3 DNA reads TGTGCCAGCAGTGAAGAACTGGAGACCCAGTACTTC. The full variable domain, rest sourced from reference TRBV25-1 and TRBJ2-5, is EADIYQTPRYLVIGTGKKITLECSQTMGHDKMYWYQQDPGMELHLIHYSYGVNSTEKGDLSSESTVSRIRTEHFPLTLESARPSHTSQYLCASSEELETQYFGPGTRLLVL.

This clonotype was observed a single time. V gene TRBV29-1 combines with J gene TRBJ1-1; D is perhaps TRBD1 (5 bases). Trimming stripped 6 bases from V and 7 bases from J, with 9 bases between. The CDR3 sequence is 10 residues long. Germline CDR1 SQVTM, CDR2 ANQGSEA. The DNA for the CDR3 is TGCAGCGTGTGGGACGGTGAAGCTTTCTTT. Its translation: CSVWDGEAFF.

The chain employs TRBV20-1 and TRBJ1-6; 9 bases match TRBD1. The CDR3 totals 14 residues. Looked up from germline, CDR1 is DFQATT and CDR2 is SNEGSKA (reference sequence). J gave up 10 bases and V 5 bases, and 9 bases lay outside the gene matches. The CDR3 sequence is CSAALGQGFSPLHF. The CDR3 DNA reads TGCAGTGCTGCTCTAGGACAGGGGTTCTCACCCCTCCACTTT.

The CDR3 DNA reads TGTGCCGTCGGACGGTCAGGGGTGGATTCACCCCTCCACTTT. Protein product: CAVGRSGVDSPLHF. The chain links TRBV5-4 to TRBJ1-6, with D maybe TRBD1 (6 bases). V shed 10 bases and J shed 8 bases, with 19 bases lying between them. Germline CDR1 reads SGHNT; CDR2 reads YYREEE (reference sequence). There are 14 residues in the CDR3.

V usage is TRBV6-1 and J usage is TRBJ1-5; TRBD1 might be the D (5 bases). Germline loops: CDR1 MNHNS, CDR2 SASEGT. This CDR3 has 17 amino acids. Trimming shortened V by 5 bases and J by 7 bases, and 24 bases separated the two germline ends. This chain's CDR3 is CASSPPRAGLLNQPQHF. CDR3 bases: TGTGCCAGCAGTCCCCCGCGCGCAGGGCTTCTCAACCAGCCCCAGCATTTT.

The rearrangement links TRBV12-3 or TRBV12-4 to TRBJ1-2; no clear D gene. This CDR3 region has 14 residues. Trimming left V 1 base short and J 5 bases short, with 11 bases between. CDR3 protein: CASSLGAGMYGYTF. In DNA, the CDR3 is TGTGCCAGCAGTTTAGGGGCGGGGATGTATGGCTACACCTTC.

This chain uses TRBV6-5 with TRBJ2-1; tentatively, D is TRBD2 (7 bases). From germline, CDR1 is MNHEY and CDR2 SVGAGI. V lost 6 bases to trimming and J lost 11 bases, with 17 bases between them. The CDR3 loop spans 13 amino acids. The CDR3: CASRPAGARQQFF. The DNA of the CDR3 is TGTGCCAGCAGGCCGGCGGGGGCCCGCCAGCAGTTCTTC.

This rearrangement joins TRBV2 to TRBJ1-4; D unresolved. CDR1 and CDR2 from the germline V gene are SNHLY and FYNNEI. Trimming removed 1 base from V and 4 bases from J, with 4 bases in between. This CDR3 has 13 amino acids. For the CDR3, the DNA is TGTGCCAGCAGTGAAGGCAATAATGAAAAACTGTTTTTT. As protein: CASSEGNNEKLFF.

The chain joins TRBV14 to TRBJ2-5, with 12 bases identical to TRBD2. V shed 0 bases, J shed 0 bases, and the junction held 2 bases outside the gene matches. This CDR3 contains 17 residues. Germline CDR1 SGHDN, CDR2 FVKESK. The chain's CDR3 is CASSQELAGGYQETQYF. The CDR3 nucleotides read TGTGCCAGCAGCCAAGAGCTAGCGGGAGGGTACCAAGAGACCCAGTACTTC.

The V call is TRBV29-1, the J call TRBJ2-1; 7 nucleotides match TRBD1. The CDR3 contains 11 residues. The V gene end was trimmed by 3 bases and the J gene end by 10 bases; junction bases not matched to a gene: 3. The V gene's germline CDR1 is SQVTM and CDR2 ANQGSEA. CDR3 bases: TGCAGCGTTGATAGACAGGGCGAGCAGTTCTTC. This gives the protein CSVDRQGEQFF.

V and J are TRBV3-1 and TRBJ2-5; D gene unclear. The CDR3 contains 15 residues. The germline V and J ends were trimmed by 4 bases and 5 bases, with 17 bases remaining between them. Germline V gives CDR1 LGHDT, CDR2 YNNKEL (reference sequence). The CDR3 DNA reads TGTGCCAGCAGCCCCCGGACGGTGGCTCGGGAGACCCAGTACTTC. This gives the protein CASSPRTVARETQYF.

J is TRBJ2-5 and V is TRBV20-1, with D tentatively TRBD2 (6 bases). The CDR3 sequence is 15 residues long. Germline-derived CDR1 and CDR2 are DFQATT and SNEGSKA (reference sequence). The V and J ends lost 3 bases and 3 bases respectively, with 17 bases between them. CDR3 sequence reads: CSASKGLQIKETQYF. CDR3 nucleotide sequence: TGCAGTGCTAGCAAGGGACTGCAGATAAAAGAGACCCAGTACTTC.

V gene TRBV6-5 combines with J gene TRBJ1-6; D unresolved. The germline V and J ends were trimmed by 2 bases and 5 bases, with 13 bases remaining between them. The CDR3 is made up of 16 amino acids. Per germline, CDR1 MNHEY and CDR2 SVGAGI. Here the CDR3 DNA reads TGTGCCAGCAGTTACCGCCCGGTGGAGCATAATTCACCCCTCCACTTT. This gives the protein CASSYRPVEHNSPLHF.

The J gene is TRBJ2-5, the V gene TRBV23-1; TRBD1 is a possible D gene (6 bases). TRBV23-1 is reported as an ORF; its role is uncertain. The CDR3 is 17 residues long. V lost 9 bases, J lost 1 base, and 24 bases lay in between. The CDR3 DNA sequence: TGCGCCAGAATCACAGGGAAATCCCTCCTATCCCAAGAGACCCAGTACTTC. Translation: CARITGKSLLSQETQYF.